This is a list of T cell receptor beta chains from one sample in a study of vaccination and CD4 T cells after COVID-19. TCRdb passed the PCR reads through MiXCR, listing each CDR3 protein once. The repertoire has over 10,000 distinct CDR3 sequences, approximately 50% of them found once; the top ten carry 15% to 20%. For these TCRs, the target antigens are not known. The specimen sequenced was CD4+ T cells from blood, cultured in vitro. The receptors originated from a human donor who had recovered from COVID-19. Both conserved end residues are part of each CDR3. D genes are given only for firm matches. The listing skips clone size in some rows; elsewhere it reads once, few, many or a size class.

D gene	V gene	clone size	J gene	CDR3 DNA	CDR3 protein
TRBD1	TRBV6-4	.	TRBJ1-3	TGTGCCAGCAGTGACTCGAGGGACAGGGTCTCTGGAAACACCATATATTTT	CASSDSRDRVSGNTIYF
.	TRBV25-1	few	TRBJ1-5	TGTGCCAGCAGTGAAATTGCGAGGGAGACAGCTTATAGCAATCAGCCCCAGCATTTT	CASSEIARETAYSNQPQHF
TRBD2	TRBV15	.	TRBJ2-3	TGTGCCACCAGCAGAGGGGTGACTAGCGGGAGGATAAGAGATACGCAGTATTTT	CATSRGVTSGRIRDTQYF
.	TRBV6-5	.	TRBJ2-3	TGTGCCAGCAGTTCCACGACGGGGAGCACAGATACGCAGTATTTT	CASSSTTGSTDTQYF
TRBD1	TRBV12-3/TRBV12-4	.	TRBJ2-7	TGTGCCAGCAGTTTCGACAGGGGGCGGGAGCAGTACTTC	CASSFDRGREQYF
.	TRBV6-1	.	TRBJ1-1	TGTGCCAGCACCCCCTCCTGGCGCAGGGTGAACACTGAAGCTTTCTTT	CASTPSWRRVNTEAFF
.	TRBV9	.	TRBJ1-1	TGTGCCAGCAGCTCCCCGACGGGTACTGAAGCTTTCTTT	CASSSPTGTEAFF
.	TRBV20-1	.	TRBJ1-4	TGCAGTGCTAGGGACCCTACAGGTTCCGAGGGTGAAAAACTGTTTTTT	CSARDPTGSEGEKLFF
.	TRBV2	.	TRBJ1-6	TGTGCCAGCACCAGGGACTCTGATAATTCACCCCTCCACTTT	CASTRDSDNSPLHF
TRBD2	TRBV7-2	.	TRBJ2-1	TGTGCCAGCAGCCAATGGCTAGCGGGGGACCACAATGAGCAGTTCTTC	CASSQWLAGDHNEQFF
.	TRBV7-6	.	TRBJ1-1	TGTGCCAGCAGCTTAGTCGGGGGGAGCGGGGACACTGAAGCTTTCTTT	CASSLVGGSGDTEAFF
.	TRBV20-1	.	TRBJ1-5	TGCAGTGCTAGGGAGTGGGGCAATCAGCCCCAGCATTTT	CSAREWGNQPQHF
TRBD2	TRBV6-1	.	TRBJ2-7	TGTGCCACCTTCGGGGCCGGACAGAGACTAGCGGGAGGCAATCTTTACTACGAGCAGTACTTC	CATFGAGQRLAGGNLYYEQYF
.	TRBV30	.	TRBJ2-1	TGTGCCTGGAGCGGGAGTGGCAATGAGCAGTTCTTC	CAWSGSGNEQFF
.	TRBV27	.	TRBJ1-2	TGTGCCAGCAGACGGGGCCTCCGGATGAGAGAGGGCTACACCTTC	CASRRGLRMREGYTF
TRBD1	TRBV29-1	few	TRBJ1-2	TGCAGCGTTGCGGACAGGGCGTCCGGCTACACCTTC	CSVADRASGYTF
TRBD1	TRBV28	.	TRBJ2-7	TGTGCCAGCAAAACTGGACAGGCGAAGCAGTACTTC	CASKTGQAKQYF
.	TRBV20-1	.	TRBJ2-5	TGCAGTGCCCGTACTAGTTTCCAAGAGACCCAGTACTTC	CSARTSFQETQYF
TRBD1	TRBV20-1	.	TRBJ1-6	TGCAGTGCTAGAGATATCACAGGGGCCTCCTATAATTCACCCCTCCACTTT	CSARDITGASYNSPLHF
TRBD2	TRBV4-1	.	TRBJ2-2	TGCGCCAGCAGCCAAGAGGGACTAGCGGGGACCGGGGAGCTGTTTTTT	CASSQEGLAGTGELFF
TRBD1	TRBV28	.	TRBJ2-7	TGTGCCAGCAGTTCCCCGGGACAGGGAAGCGCCTACGAGCAGTACTTC	CASSSPGQGSAYEQYF
.	TRBV21-1	.	TRBJ2-3	TGTGCCAGCAGCAAAGGTCACCCCTTTAGCGGGAGGGGCCTCAGGCGTTATAAGTATTTT	CASSKGHPFSGRGLRRYKYF
TRBD1	TRBV6-1	.	TRBJ2-4	TGTGCCAGCACTATCGCAGGGGGCCCTCGAAACATTCAGTACTTC	CASTIAGGPRNIQYF
.	TRBV19	.	TRBJ1-1	TGTGCCAGTAGTCCTGGGGCCGACCGACCCGTCTCTGAAGCTTTCTTT	CASSPGADRPVSEAFF
.	TRBV19	.	TRBJ1-1	TGTGCCAGTAGTATCTTTTCACAGGCGCGAGACACTGGTGAAGCTTTCTTT	CASSIFSQARDTGEAFF
.	TRBV12-3/TRBV12-4	.	TRBJ1-1	TGTGCCAGCAGTTCCTCTGGGGGCACTGAAGCTTTCTTT	CASSSSGGTEAFF
.	TRBV19	few	TRBJ1-5	TGTGCCAGTAGTCGAGAGGGGGATCGGGGCAATCAGCCCCAGCATTTT	CASSREGDRGNQPQHF
.	TRBV12-3/TRBV12-4	few	TRBJ1-3	TGTGCCAGCAGCTCGGGGTGGGTCGGAAACACCATATATTTT	CASSSGWVGNTIYF
.	TRBV30	.	TRBJ2-5	TGTGCCTGGTCCGGGACACGTATTCAAGAGACCCAGTACTTC	CAWSGTRIQETQYF
.	TRBV20-1	few	TRBJ2-2	TGCAGTGCTAAACAGCGGGACACCGGGGAGCTGTTTTTT	CSAKQRDTGELFF
.	TRBV19	.	TRBJ2-5	TGTGCCAGTAGTATTGGGTCAGGGGAAGAGACCCAGTACTTC	CASSIGSGEETQYF
TRBD2	TRBV4-2	large	TRBJ2-7	TGTGCCAGCAGCCGTGGGGCTAGCGGAGATTACGAGCAGTACTTC	CASSRGASGDYEQYF
TRBD1	TRBV19	.	TRBJ1-2	TGTGCCAGTATTATCCGCGGGACAGGGGGCGATCACTATGGCTACACCTTC	CASIIRGTGGDHYGYTF
.	TRBV7-9	.	TRBJ1-1	TGTGCCTCCCATAATAGGAAGAACACTGAAGCTTTCTTT	CASHNRKNTEAFF
.	TRBV20-1	.	TRBJ2-1	TGCAGTGCTAGAGAAACTAACCCCGGTATGGATGAGCAGTTCTTC	CSARETNPGMDEQFF
TRBD1	TRBV27	.	TRBJ1-2	TGTGCCAGCAGCCATGGACAGGGGAACTATGGCTACACCTTC	CASSHGQGNYGYTF
.	TRBV7-6	few	TRBJ1-1	TGTGCCAGCAGCTTTCGACCCGGGAACACTGAAGCTTTCTTT	CASSFRPGNTEAFF
TRBD1	TRBV27	.	TRBJ1-1	TGTGCCAGCAGTTTTGGGACAGAAATGAACACTGAAGCTTTCTTT	CASSFGTEMNTEAFF
TRBD2	TRBV2	.	TRBJ2-5	TGTGCCAGCAGTGAAGGGGGGGGACTAGTGGGGGAAGAGACCCAGTACTTC	CASSEGGGLVGEETQYF
TRBD1	TRBV19	.	TRBJ1-5	TGTGCCAGTAACTTCCTCGGGACAGGGTCTACCAATCAGCCCCAGCATTTT	CASNFLGTGSTNQPQHF
TRBD1	TRBV19	.	TRBJ1-1	TGTGCCAGTAGTGGGACAGGGGGAATCAGGACTGAAGCTTTCTTT	CASSGTGGIRTEAFF